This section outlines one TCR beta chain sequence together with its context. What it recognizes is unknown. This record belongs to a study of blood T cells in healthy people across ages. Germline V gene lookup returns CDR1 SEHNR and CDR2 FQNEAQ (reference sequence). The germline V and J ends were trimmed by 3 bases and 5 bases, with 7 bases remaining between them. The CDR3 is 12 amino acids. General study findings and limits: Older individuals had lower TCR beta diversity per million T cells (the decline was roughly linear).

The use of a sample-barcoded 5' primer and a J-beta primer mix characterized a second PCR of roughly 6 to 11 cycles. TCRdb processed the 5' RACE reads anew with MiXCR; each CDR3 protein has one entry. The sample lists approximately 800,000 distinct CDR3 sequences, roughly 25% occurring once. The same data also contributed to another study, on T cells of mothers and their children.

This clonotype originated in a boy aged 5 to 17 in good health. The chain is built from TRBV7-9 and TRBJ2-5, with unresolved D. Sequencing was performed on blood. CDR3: CASSFTDETQYF. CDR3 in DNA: TGTGCCAGCAGCTTTACGGACGAGACCCAGTACTTC.